This T cell receptor beta chain was recovered during a study of cytomegalovirus exposure and HLA in healthy donors. Overall study context: There were 117 million unique TCR beta sequences, drawn from approximately 180 million T cells, in an earlier analysis. A data release that came early held 75 million to 85 million unique TCRs from HLA-typed donors. The study placed about 86% of its 398 genotyped donors in the Caucasian-associated ancestry cluster.

The V and J ends lost 1 base and 0 bases respectively, with 12 bases between them. The CDR3 has 16 amino acids. Per germline, CDR1 SNHLY and CDR2 FYNNEI. In regard to this clone: Antigen specificity is unknown.

Overall study results and limits: The study put 160 or so TCR beta chains on its list as cytomegalovirus-associated.

The PCR employed 60 Vbeta primers together with 13 Jbeta primers. Sequenced by immunoSEQ multiplex PCR; TCRdb stores in-frame clones only, minus some. The table records 110,000 to 150,000 clones, 74% of them present only once. The sequence derives from a man aged 18 to 35 in good health and CMV-seropositive. The V and J genes are TRBV2 and TRBJ1-1; tentative D call: TRBD1 (5 bases). The sequenced sample was PBMCs. CDR3 loop: CASSEEWEGLNTEAFF. The CDR3 DNA sequence: TGTGCCAGCAGTGAAGAATGGGAGGGGCTGAACACTGAAGCTTTCTTT.